This T cell receptor (beta chain) is drawn from a study of blood T cells in healthy people across ages. In its sample, this clonotype was seen many times. Its antigen is undetermined. Germline-derived CDR1 and CDR2 are SGHAT and FQNNGV. The CDR3 contains 13 residues. V gave up 2 bases and J gave up 3 bases, with 7 bases separating them. Whenever a sample was processed, at least 7 million PBMCs were isolated. A second about 7 to 11 cycle PCR used barcoded and J-beta primers. TCRdb re-derived calls from the 5' RACE reads in MiXCR, one entry per CDR3 protein. The sample yields about 800,000 distinct CDR3 sequences, 20% to 30% seen once. Findings and caveats of the study: Researchers said unsorted PBMCs prevented a conclusive naive versus antigen-experienced comparison. It was the long-lived donors that had more naive CD4+ cells and higher diversity than aged donors.

These data were likewise used in another study, on T cells of mothers and their children.

The sequence came from a boy aged 5 to 17 in good health. The sequenced sample was blood. This chain joins TRBV11-2 and TRBJ1-2; no clear D. The CDR3 spells CASSLRADYGYTF. CDR3 nucleotides: TGTGCCAGCAGCTTAAGGGCCGACTATGGCTACACCTTC.